Listed below are T cell receptor beta chains from one sample, sequenced in a study of PD-1 blockade in classical Hodgkin lymphoma. The repertoire was sequenced with immunoSEQ multiplex PCR; TCRdb's copy has only in-frame clones and lacks some. Of roughly 7,900 clones in the sample, around 82% are singletons; the top ten hold less than 45%. The sample in question was peripheral blood mononuclear cells (PBMCs), obtained before the fourth cycle of nivolumab. The source is a human donor with classical Hodgkin lymphoma. CDR3s include the opening cysteine and the closing phenylalanine or tryptophan. Fields, in order: D gene, V gene, clone size, J gene, CDR3 protein, CDR3 DNA. D genes are given only for firm matches. Clone size is shown for a subset of rows, as once, few, many or a class of expanded clone.

D: TRBD2; V: TRBV5-1; size: .; J: TRBJ2-7; CDR3: CASSPGTSGTEQYF; DNA: TGCGCCAGCAGCCCCGGGACTAGCGGGACCGAGCAGTACTTC
D: .; V: TRBV28; size: .; J: TRBJ1-2; CDR3: CASSLSKDGYTF; DNA: TGTGCCAGCAGTTTATCGAAAGATGGCTACACCTTC
D: TRBD1; V: TRBV5-4; size: .; J: TRBJ1-2; CDR3: CASSLGARGPSYGYTF; DNA: TGTGCCAGCAGCTTGGGAGCCAGGGGGCCATCCTATGGCTACACCTTC
D: TRBD1; V: TRBV2; size: .; J: TRBJ2-3; CDR3: CASSARGLFRADTQYF; DNA: TGTGCCAGCAGTGCCAGGGGGCTCTTTCGCGCAGATACGCAGTATTTT
D: .; V: TRBV13; size: .; J: TRBJ1-2; CDR3: CASSYYDGQLSYGYTF; DNA: TGTGCCAGCAGTTATTACGACGGCCAGCTCTCCTATGGCTACACCTTC
D: .; V: TRBV6-1; size: .; J: TRBJ2-5; CDR3: CASSDEFPQETQYF; DNA: TGTGCCAGCAGCGATGAATTCCCTCAAGAGACCCAGTACTTC
D: .; V: TRBV7-9; size: .; J: TRBJ2-3; CDR3: CASSLSLSSGGDDTQYF; DNA: TGTGCCAGCAGCTTAAGTTTATCGTCGGGCGGAGATGATACGCAGTATTTT
D: .; V: TRBV28; size: few; J: TRBJ2-7; CDR3: CASRPYEFVYEQYF; DNA: TGTGCCAGCCGACCCTACGAATTCGTCTACGAGCAGTACTTC
D: TRBD1; V: TRBV6-5; size: .; J: TRBJ1-2; CDR3: CASSYEGGSGYTF; DNA: TGTGCCAGCAGTTACGAAGGGGGCAGCGGCTACACCTTC
D: .; V: TRBV29-1; size: .; J: TRBJ2-3; CDR3: CSVEVIYGASADTQYF; DNA: TGCAGCGTTGAAGTAATATATGGGGCGAGCGCAGATACGCAGTATTTT
D: TRBD1; V: TRBV5-1; size: few; J: TRBJ1-1; CDR3: CASSPGTGDTEAFF; DNA: TGCGCCAGCAGCCCGGGGACAGGGGACACTGAAGCTTTCTTT
D: .; V: TRBV7-2; size: .; J: TRBJ1-2; CDR3: CASSEGSITYGYTF; DNA: TGTGCCAGCAGCGAGGGGAGTATAACCTATGGCTACACCTTC
D: .; V: TRBV19; size: .; J: TRBJ1-2; CDR3: CASGTYGYTF; DNA: TGTGCCAGCGGGACCTATGGCTACACCTTC
D: TRBD1; V: TRBV18; size: .; J: TRBJ1-5; CDR3: CASSAGQNQPQHF; DNA: TGTGCCAGCTCAGCGGGACAGAATCAGCCCCAGCATTTT
D: TRBD1; V: TRBV13; size: .; J: TRBJ1-4; CDR3: CASSRWEDRIKGKLFF; DNA: TGTGCCAGCAGCCGATGGGAGGACAGGATTAAAGGAAAACTGTTTTTT
D: TRBD1; V: TRBV11-2; size: .; J: TRBJ1-3; CDR3: CASSRLGQGAPSSGNTIYF; DNA: TGTGCCAGCAGCCGATTGGGACAGGGGGCCCCGTCATCGGGAAACACCATATATTTT
D: TRBD1; V: TRBV5-6; size: .; J: TRBJ2-2; CDR3: CASSWTGAGNTGELFF; DNA: TGTGCCAGCAGCTGGACAGGGGCGGGGAACACCGGGGAGCTGTTTTTT
D: TRBD1; V: TRBV28; size: .; J: TRBJ1-6; CDR3: CASSLWTGGGKAPLHF; DNA: TGTGCCAGCAGTTTATGGACAGGGGGTGGGAAGGCACCCCTCCACTTT
D: TRBD1; V: TRBV19; size: .; J: TRBJ1-1; CDR3: CASSIGVTGGKTEAFF; DNA: TGTGCCAGTAGTATTGGGGTGACAGGGGGCAAGACTGAAGCTTTCTTT
D: .; V: TRBV6-5; size: .; J: TRBJ1-1; CDR3: CASAALGTEAFF; DNA: TGTGCCAGCGCTGCTTTGGGGACTGAAGCTTTCTTT
D: TRBD1; V: TRBV10-3; size: few; J: TRBJ2-1; CDR3: CAISESREDRGLGNEQFF; DNA: TGTGCCATCAGTGAGTCGAGAGAGGACAGGGGGCTTGGCAATGAGCAGTTCTTC
D: .; V: TRBV6-5; size: few; J: TRBJ2-2; CDR3: CASSSGTNVITGELFF; DNA: TGTGCCAGCAGTTCAGGGACAAATGTAATCACCGGGGAGCTGTTTTTT
D: TRBD1; V: TRBV9; size: .; J: TRBJ1-2; CDR3: CASTGGAGYGYTF; DNA: TGTGCCAGCACAGGGGGCGCGGGCTATGGCTACACCTTC
D: .; V: TRBV6-1; size: .; J: TRBJ1-4; CDR3: CASTAYGGQREKLFF; DNA: TGTGCCAGCACAGCGTACGGGGGGCAACGTGAAAAACTGTTTTTT